The 8 T cell receptor beta chains below were found in one sample sequenced in a study of shared clonotypes between healthy human individuals. TCRdb's copy holds only in-frame clones and misses some; the assay was immunoSEQ multiplex PCR. The data show around 1.1 million clones, 75% to 85% seen once. The sample taken for sequencing was memory CD4+ T cells from PBMCs. Specified subset: CD45RA-negative fraction. The origin of the receptors is a man aged 18 to 30 in good health. Some clones in this sample may be carry-over from other donors' samples.

This chain links TRBV7-6 with TRBJ2-7; perhaps TRBD1 as D (6 bases). The V end lost 5 bases, the J end lost 3 bases, and 11 bases lay between the germline ends. CDR3 size: 13 residues. CDR1 is SGHVS and CDR2 is FNYEAQ in the germline V gene. In nucleotides, the CDR3 is TGTGCCAGCAGCGTTGGACAGATCTACGAGCAGTACTTC. Amino acids: CASSVGQIYEQYF. The whole variable domain, remainder taken from reference TRBV7-6 and TRBJ2-7, is GAGVSQSPRYKVTKRGQDVALRCDPISGHVSLYWYRQALGQGPEFLTYFNYEAQQDKSGLPNDRFSAERPEGSISTLTIQRTEQRDSAMYRCASSVGQIYEQYFGPGTRLTVT.

The CDR3: CASSSTRELNEQYF. The CDR3 DNA reads TGTGCCAGCAGTTCCACCCGGGAGCTAAACGAGCAGTACTTC. The chain has TRBV27 and TRBJ2-7; D is possibly TRBD2 (6 bases). Germline CDR1 is MNHEY and CDR2 is SMNVEV (reference sequence). This CDR3 spans 14 amino acids. The ends were cut back, 4 bases at V and 5 bases at J, with 15 bases in the middle.

Details on this clone: Other DNA sequences in the sample encode the same CDR3. The J gene is TRBJ2-1, the V gene TRBV9; D not resolved. This CDR3 spans 14 amino acids. Trimming stripped 3 bases from V and 3 bases from J, with 10 bases between. Per germline, CDR1 SGDLS and CDR2 YYNGEE. The CDR3 here is CASSGGRGYNEQFF. Written as DNA, the CDR3 is TGTGCCAGCAGCGGGGGAAGAGGCTACAATGAGCAGTTCTTC.

The chain is built from TRBV20-1 and TRBJ1-4; D is unresolved. From germline, CDR1 is DFQATT and CDR2 SNEGSKA (reference sequence). This CDR3 region has 11 residues. The ends were cut back, 4 bases at V and 7 bases at J, with 7 bases in the middle. The CDR3 nucleotides are TGCAGTGCTATCGTGGGTGAAAAACTGTTTTTT. Translation: CSAIVGEKLFF.

The rearrangement joins TRBV5-1 to TRBJ2-3; D remains ambiguous. Trimming removed 2 bases from V and 1 base from J, with 14 bases in between. Germline V CDR1 and CDR2: SGHRS, YFSETQ. The CDR3 has 16 amino acids. The CDR3 spells CASSFGFKWRTDTQYF. The CDR3 DNA reads TGCGCCAGCAGCTTCGGGTTTAAGTGGCGCACAGATACGCAGTATTTT.

This clone was counted between two and nine times. The chain employs TRBV5-6 and TRBJ1-2; 10 bases fit TRBD1. With V trimmed by 3 bases and J by 7 bases, 9 bases remained unmatched. The CDR3 is made up of 15 amino acids. Germline CDR1 SGHDT, CDR2 YYEEEE. CDR3 sequence reads: CASSYDRGRFGGYTF. In DNA, the CDR3 is TGTGCCAGCAGCTATGACAGGGGGCGATTTGGTGGCTACACCTTC.

This chain links TRBV2 with TRBJ2-1; the D gene is possibly TRBD1 (6 bases). This CDR3 spans 15 amino acids. CDR1 SNHLY and CDR2 FYNNEI come from the germline V gene. The germline V and J ends were trimmed by 7 bases and 2 bases, with 15 bases remaining between them. The chain's CDR3 is CASMSVGQPYNEQFF. In DNA, the CDR3 is TGTGCCAGCATGTCGGTGGGACAACCCTACAATGAGCAGTTCTTC. Based on the CDR3 plus reference TRBV2 and TRBJ2-1, the full variable domain is EPEVTQTPSHQVTQMGQEVILRCVPISNHLYFYWYRQILGQKVEFLVSFYNNEISEKSEIFDDQFSVERPDGSNFTLKIRSTKLEDSAMYFCASMSVGQPYNEQFFGPGTRLTVL.

This rearrangement joins TRBV7-8 to TRBJ2-1; perhaps TRBD2 as D (6 bases). This CDR3 has 15 amino acids. Trimming left V 5 bases short and J 5 bases short, with 16 bases between. Germline V gene data show CDR1 as SGHVS and CDR2 as FQNEAQ. CDR3 bases: TGTGCCAGCAGCCCGCGGGACTTTCTCGACAATGAGCAGTTCTTC. Translating gives CASSPRDFLDNEQFF.